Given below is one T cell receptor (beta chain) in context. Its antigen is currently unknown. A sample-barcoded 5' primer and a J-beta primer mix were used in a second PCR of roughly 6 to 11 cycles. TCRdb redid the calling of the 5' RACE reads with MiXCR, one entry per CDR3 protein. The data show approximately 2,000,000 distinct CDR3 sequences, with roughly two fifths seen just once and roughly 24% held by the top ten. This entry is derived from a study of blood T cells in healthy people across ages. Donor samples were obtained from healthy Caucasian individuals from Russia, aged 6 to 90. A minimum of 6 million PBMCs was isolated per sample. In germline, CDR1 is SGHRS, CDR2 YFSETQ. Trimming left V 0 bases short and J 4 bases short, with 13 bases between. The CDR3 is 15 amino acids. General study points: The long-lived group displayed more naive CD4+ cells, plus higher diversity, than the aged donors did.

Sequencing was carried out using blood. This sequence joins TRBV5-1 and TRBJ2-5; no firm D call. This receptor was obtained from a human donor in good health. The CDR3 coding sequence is TGCGCCAGCAGCTTGGTTCCCCATATTTCAGAGACCCAGTACTTC. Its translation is CASSLVPHISETQYF.